What follows are 26 T cell receptor beta chains derived from one specimen sequenced in a study of blood T cell repertoires in COVID-19. Some clones are missing from TCRdb's copy, which holds only in-frame ones; the method was immunoSEQ multiplex PCR. Here the sample spans roughly 300,000 clones, about four fifths being singletons. The sequenced material came from peripheral blood. These receptors were obtained from a woman in her forties or fifties who had recovered from COVID-19.

The chain recombines TRBV19 with TRBJ2-5, with D possibly being TRBD1 (6 bases). The CDR3 extends over 16 amino acids. The V gene lost 5 bases and the J gene lost 0 bases, with 16 bases spanning the gap. The germline V gene has CDR1 LNHDA and CDR2 SQIVND (reference sequence). This CDR3 is CASSPTGKRYQETQYF. Written as DNA, the CDR3 is TGTGCCAGTAGTCCAACAGGGAAAAGGTACCAAGAGACCCAGTACTTC.

This clone was counted only a few times. The chain recombines TRBV28 with TRBJ1-2; D is ambiguous. CDR3 length: 14 residues. CDR1 is MDHEN and CDR2 is SYDVKM in the germline V gene. V was trimmed by 1 base and J by 5 bases, leaving 11 bases between them. CDR3 DNA: TGTGCCAGCAGTTTATTTCTTGGCAGGTATGGCTACACCTTC. It encodes CASSLFLGRYGYTF.

The rearrangement uses TRBV9 and TRBJ1-2; 8 nucleotides agree with TRBD1. The CDR3 extends over 13 amino acids. Germline V gene sequence: CDR1 SGDLS, CDR2 YYNGEE. With 7 bases clipped from V and 0 bases from J, the junction kept 2 bases outside the gene matches. CDR3 protein: CASRGQANYGYTF. The CDR3 bases are TGTGCCAGCCGGGGACAGGCTAACTATGGCTACACCTTC.

This clone was detected a few times. The chain combines TRBV25-1 with TRBJ2-1; no reliable D call. This CDR3 region has 11 residues. CDR1 MGHDK and CDR2 SYGVNS come from the germline V gene. V was clipped by 8 bases and J by 8 bases, with 10 bases between them. The CDR3 DNA reads as TGTGCCAGCCTAGAGGTCGATGAGCAGTTCTTC. Translating gives CASLEVDEQFF.

This clone appeared a few times. The chain uses TRBV19 and TRBJ1-5, with 9 bases identical to TRBD1. Per the germline V gene, CDR1 is LNHDA and CDR2 is SQIVND (reference sequence). The CDR3 contains 15 residues. Trimming cost V 5 bases and J 1 base; bases outside gene matches: 3. In DNA form, the CDR3 reads TGTGCCAGTAGTTTCGGACAGGGGAGCAATCAGCCCCAGCATTTT. Protein product: CASSFGQGSNQPQHF.

The rearrangement uses TRBV3-1 (or the pseudogene TRBV3-2) and TRBJ2-3; 10 nucleotides line up with TRBD1. Looked up from germline, CDR1 is LGHDT and CDR2 is YNNKEL (reference sequence). Trimming took 1 base from V and 0 from J; bases not matched to a gene: 10. The CDR3 is made up of 19 amino acids. The CDR3 sequence: CASSQVGQGPNSSTDTQYF. Written as DNA, the CDR3 is TGTGCCAGCAGCCAAGTGGGACAGGGGCCCAACTCTAGCACAGATACGCAGTATTTT.

The genes are TRBV11-2 and TRBJ2-3, with 7 bases fitting TRBD2. CDR1 is SGHAT and CDR2 is FQNNGV in the germline V gene. The CDR3 has 13 residues. V trimming: 2 bases; J trimming: 7 bases; junction bases outside the gene matches: 3. The CDR3 DNA is TGTGCCAGCAGCTTACGGGGGGTCAATACGCAGTATTTT. Translated: CASSLRGVNTQYF.

The chain combines TRBV4-3 with TRBJ1-2; 8 bases are shared with TRBD1. The V gene end was trimmed by 0 bases and the J gene end by 3 bases; junction bases not matched to a gene: 6. This CDR3 has 16 amino acids. CDR1 and CDR2 from the germline V gene are LGHNA and YSLEER. This CDR3 reads CASSQDRQGPYYGYTF. CDR3 nucleotide sequence: TGCGCCAGCAGCCAAGATAGACAGGGGCCATACTATGGCTACACCTTC.

The chain combines TRBV7-2 with TRBJ1-3; TRBD1 might be the D (6 bases). V was shortened by 1 base and J by 7 bases, with 17 bases between the two germline ends. Germline V gene data show CDR1 as SGHTA and CDR2 as FQGNSA. This CDR3 has 16 residues. The CDR3 sequence is CASSLVGGATGNTIYF. As DNA, the CDR3 is TGTGCCAGCAGCTTAGTTGGGGGGGCAACCGGGAACACCATATATTTT.

The V and J genes are TRBV7-2 and TRBJ2-3; TRBD2 aligns across 9 bases. Germline values: CDR1 SGHTA, CDR2 FQGNSA. V dropped 2 bases and J dropped 0; count of bases not matched to a gene: 6. The length of the CDR3 is 17 residues. The CDR3 is CASSLRGRGGSTDTQYF. CDR3 nucleotide sequence: TGTGCCAGCAGCTTAAGAGGGCGGGGGGGCAGCACAGATACGCAGTATTTT.

About this clone itself: Within the sample, other DNA sequences also encode this same CDR3. This rearrangement joins TRBV28 to TRBJ2-2; 9 bases are shared with TRBD2. CDR1 and CDR2 from the germline V gene are MDHEN and SYDVKM. The CDR3 spans 15 residues. J lost 5 bases, V lost 4 bases, and 5 bases had no gene match. The CDR3 sequence: CASSSAGGRTGELFF. The CDR3 region has the DNA TGTGCCAGCAGTTCGGCGGGGGGGCGAACCGGGGAGCTGTTTTTT.

This clone was recorded once. J is TRBJ2-2 and V is TRBV10-3; 14 nucleotides agree with TRBD2. Germline CDR1 is ENHRY and CDR2 is SYGVKD. This CDR3 has 14 residues. Trimming took 10 bases from V and 4 from J; bases not matched to a gene: 2. The chain's CDR3 is CASGTSGGTGELFF. The CDR3 nucleotides are TGTGCCAGCGGGACTAGCGGGGGCACCGGGGAGCTGTTTTTT.

V gene TRBV7-2 combines with J gene TRBJ2-7; 8 bases are a match to TRBD2. Unmatched junction bases numbered 16, after V lost 5 bases and J lost 4 bases. This CDR3 spans 17 amino acids. The germline gives CDR1 SGHTA, CDR2 FQGNSA. CDR3 region: CASSIRGASGSRYEQYF. The CDR3 nucleotides read TGTGCCAGCAGCATTAGGGGGGCCAGCGGGAGCAGATACGAGCAGTACTTC. The variable domain in full, with the rest retrieved from reference TRBV7-2 and TRBJ2-7, is GAGVSQSPSNKVTEKGKDVELRCDPISGHTALYWYRQSLGQGLEFLIYFQGNSAPDKSGLPSDRFSAERTGGSVSTLTIQRTQQEDSAVYLCASSIRGASGSRYEQYFGPGTRLTVT.

The chain recombines TRBV30 with TRBJ2-1; TRBD2 matches at 7 bases. This CDR3 has 14 residues. Germline values: CDR1 GTSNPN, CDR2 SVGIG (reference sequence). Here the CDR3 reads CASTRGLSYNEQFF. CDR3 DNA: TGTGCATCCACGCGGGGGTTAAGCTACAATGAGCAGTTCTTC.

The rearrangement links TRBV24-1 to TRBJ1-2; 12 bases are shared with TRBD1. CDR1 and CDR2 (germline): KGHDR, SFDVKD. The CDR3 is 14 residues long. Trimming removed 3 bases from V and 8 bases from J; junction bases left unmatched: 3. CDR3 in DNA: TGTGCCACCAGTGATCCCGGGACAGGGGGCGGCTACACCTTC. This translates into CATSDPGTGGGYTF.

This chain links TRBV5-5 with TRBJ2-2; 7 bases match TRBD1. The CDR3 is 15 amino acids. Losses at the gene ends were 4 bases for V and 2 bases for J; bases not matched to a gene: 5. Germline assignment: CDR1 SGHKS and CDR2 YYEKEE (reference sequence). The CDR3 DNA is TGTGCCAGCAGCACAGGACAGGCTAACACCGGGGAGCTGTTTTTT. Translated, it gives CASSTGQANTGELFF.

Only a few counts were recorded for this clone. The J gene is TRBJ2-7, the V gene TRBV5-1, with 11 nucleotides matching TRBD1. The CDR3 loop spans 14 amino acids. V dropped 4 bases and J dropped 3; count of bases not matched to a gene: 3. Germline assignment: CDR1 SGHRS and CDR2 YFSETQ. The CDR3 here is CASSPDRGRYEQYF. The CDR3 DNA reads TGCGCCAGCAGCCCGGACAGGGGGCGCTACGAGCAGTACTTC. The full variable domain, with the rest looked up from reference TRBV5-1 and TRBJ2-7, is KAGVTQTPRYLIKTRGQQVTLSCSPISGHRSVSWYQQTPGQGLQFLFEYFSETQRNKGNFPGRFSGRQFSNSRSEMNVSTLELGDSALYLCASSPDRGRYEQYFGPGTRLTVT.

The chain uses TRBV28 and TRBJ2-1; 7 bases agree with TRBD1. Germline V lookup: CDR1 MDHEN, CDR2 SYDVKM. This CDR3 region has 14 residues. J gave up 2 bases and V 6 bases, and 4 bases lay outside the gene matches. The CDR3 DNA sequence: TGTGCCAGCAGCCCCGGGACAGCCTACAATGAGCAGTTCTTC. The encoded protein is CASSPGTAYNEQFF.

This chain uses TRBV5-4 with TRBJ1-5; 8 bases match TRBD1. There are 15 residues in the CDR3. With 4 bases clipped from V and 1 base from J, the junction kept 4 bases outside the gene matches. Germline V gene sequence: CDR1 SGHNT, CDR2 YYREEE (reference sequence). For the CDR3, the DNA is TGTGCCAGCAGCCCCGGGACAGGAAGCAATCAGCCCCAGCATTTT. Its protein is CASSPGTGSNQPQHF.

This chain links TRBV7-2 with TRBJ2-7, with 13 bases lining up with TRBD2. The V segment lost 7 bases and the J segment 4 bases; nucleotides outside the gene matches: 1. This CDR3 has 13 residues. Germline lookup yields CDR1 SGHTA and CDR2 FQGNSA. Written as DNA, the CDR3 is TGTGCCAGCAAGACTAGCGGGGGGTACGAGCAGTACTTC. The encoded protein is CASKTSGGYEQYF.

This clone was picked up many times. The chain couples TRBV7-6 to TRBJ2-1; 14 bases are shared with TRBD2. Trimming removed 5 bases from V and 10 bases from J; junction bases left unmatched: 7. The CDR3 is made up of 15 amino acids. In germline, CDR1 is SGHVS, CDR2 FNYEAQ. The CDR3 DNA sequence: TGTGCCAGCAGCCACGGGACTAGCGGGAGTGGGGAGCAGTTCTTC. Its protein is CASSHGTSGSGEQFF.

V is TRBV28 and J is TRBJ2-7; 13 bases are a match to TRBD2. V gave up 6 bases and J gave up 6 bases; unmatched junction bases: 8. The CDR3 is 15 residues long. The V gene's germline CDR1 is MDHEN and CDR2 SYDVKM. CDR3 nucleotide sequence: TGTGCCAGCAGAAAACTAGCGGGGGGGCCGCGCGAGCAGTACTTC. Translating gives CASRKLAGGPREQYF.

The genes are TRBV6-2 or TRBV6-3 and TRBJ2-7; no clear D. Germline CDR1 and CDR2: MNHEY and SVGEGT. V was trimmed by 2 bases and J by 4 bases, leaving 9 bases between them. The CDR3 has 13 residues. CDR3 in amino acids: CASSYPTSYEQYF. Here the CDR3 DNA reads TGTGCCAGCAGTTACCCGACAAGTTACGAGCAGTACTTC.

V is TRBV6-2 or TRBV6-3 and J is TRBJ2-5; TRBD1 is a possible D gene (5 bases). Germline assignment: CDR1 MNHEY and CDR2 SVGEGT. The CDR3 covers 15 residues. Trimming removed 6 bases at V and 2 bases at J, with 16 bases between. CDR3 sequence: CASSPLGVTQETQYF. CDR3 nucleotide sequence: TGTGCCAGCAGCCCCTTAGGGGTTACTCAAGAGACCCAGTACTTC.

The rearrangement uses TRBV7-2 and TRBJ2-2, with 8 bases lining up with TRBD1. The CDR3 runs 15 residues. The ends lost 5 bases at V and 4 bases at J; junction bases unmatched: 6. Germline CDR1 and CDR2: SGHTA and FQGNSA. Here the CDR3 DNA reads TGTGCCAGCAGCCGCAGGGGGCCGGGCACCGGGGAGCTGTTTTTT. Its protein is CASSRRGPGTGELFF.

The V gene is TRBV18, the J gene TRBJ2-2; no clear D. Looked up from germline, CDR1 is KGHSH and CDR2 is LQKENI. The CDR3 totals 12 residues. Trimming left V 7 bases short and J 6 bases short, with 9 bases between. CDR3 nucleotides: TGTGCCAGCTGCCGGAGCGCCGGGGAGCTGTTTTTT. Residues: CASCRSAGELFF. The complete variable domain, with remaining parts taken from reference TRBV18 and TRBJ2-2, reads NAGVMQNPRHLVRRRGQEARLRCSPMKGHSHVYWYRQLPEEGLKFMVYLQKENIIDESGMPKERFSAEFPKEGPSILRIQQVVRGDSAAYFCASCRSAGELFFGEGSRLTVL.